The clone carrying this T cell receptor (beta chain) was detected ten times or more. The TCRbeta library incorporated unique molecular identifiers. TCRdb reprocessed the PCR reads via MiXCR and lists one record per CDR3 protein. The table lists about 360,000 distinct CDR3 sequences, 10% to 15% of them singletons. These data are taken from a study of T-cell reconstitution after alpha-beta-depleted transplantation in children. In germline, CDR1 is SGHTA, CDR2 FQGNSA. The CDR3 loop spans 14 amino acids. Trimming at V came to 1 base and at J to 6 bases, leaving 6 bases not matched to a gene. This receptor was taken from a human donor who donated a stem cell graft to a child with Fanconi anemia. Sequenced material: PBMCs, taken from the stem cell graft. The V call is TRBV7-2, the J call TRBJ2-7, with 7 bases matching TRBD1. CDR3 region: CASSLVGQVGEQYF. The CDR3 coding sequence is TGTGCCAGCAGCTTAGTCGGACAGGTCGGCGAGCAGTACTTC.